This T cell receptor beta chain came from a study of blood T cell repertoires in COVID-19. Between the trimmed V and J ends, which lost 5 bases and 2 bases, there was a span of 12 bases. The CDR3 contains 14 residues. Looked up from germline, CDR1 is MNHEY and CDR2 is SVGAGI. Original processing notes: Amplified reference gene primers provided the basis for estimating nucleated cell counts. Repertoires were generated with immunoSEQ multiplex PCR, while TCRdb's copy carries only in-frame clones and drops some. That table furnishes V, J and clone size, whereas the DNA furnished D and trimming. The sample has roughly 380,000 clones; about nine tenths are singletons.

The sequenced sample consisted of PBMCs or T cells enriched from blood (not recorded which). V and J are TRBV6-5 and TRBJ1-2; D call uncertain. The TCR was taken from a woman in her 30s who had been exposed to COVID-19. This CDR3 reads CASSLGRGNYGYTF. CDR3 DNA sequence: TGTGCCAGCAGTCTCGGGCGCGGGAACTATGGCTACACCTTC.